One and the same sample provided the 27 T cell receptor beta chains below, sequenced in a study of CD8+ T cells in alopecia areata. Following extraction, RNA underwent reverse transcription to cDNA, which served as the sequencing template. Repertoires were generated with immunoSEQ multiplex PCR, while TCRdb's copy carries only in-frame clones and drops some. This sample yields approximately 210,000 clones, of which just over 65% are seen a single time; 0.95% to 1.5% belongs to the top ten. Stated treatment: oral pan-JAK inhibitor, 5-10 mg twice daily. The input for sequencing was CD4+ T cells sorted from blood, taken at approximately week 44, from a patient treated with tofacitinib. The receptor source for this set is a human donor with alopecia areata.

The rearrangement joins TRBV29-1 to TRBJ2-1; 11 bases are a match to TRBD2. Per the germline V gene, CDR1 is SQVTM and CDR2 is ANQGSEA. The CDR3 is made up of 14 amino acids. Trimming at V came to 7 bases and at J to 5 bases, leaving 7 bases not matched to a gene. CDR3 sequence reads: CSASKLAGDNEQFF. The CDR3 coding sequence is TGCAGCGCCTCCAAACTAGCGGGGGACAATGAGCAGTTCTTC.

This clone turned up a few times. The rearrangement joins TRBV7-3 to TRBJ2-2; TRBD1 matches 7 bases. There are 14 residues in the CDR3. Germline CDR1 and CDR2: SGHTA and FQGTGA. Trimming removed 5 bases from V and 0 bases from J; junction bases left unmatched: 0. Written as DNA, the CDR3 is TGTGCCAGCAGCCAGGGGGCGAACACCGGGGAGCTGTTTTTT. Its protein product is CASSQGANTGELFF.

This clone was found many times. The chain recombines TRBV29-1 with TRBJ1-2; tentatively, D is TRBD1 (6 bases). The germline V gene encodes CDR1 SQVTM and CDR2 ANQGSEA. The V gene lost 6 bases and the J gene lost 4 bases, with 12 bases spanning the gap. The CDR3 covers 12 residues. CDR3 in DNA: TGCAGCGTCGCAGGGGCGGGCTATGGCTACACCTTC. Translating gives CSVAGAGYGYTF.

This clone showed up just once. The rearrangement links TRBV23-1 to TRBJ1-2; 9 bases fit TRBD1. TRBV23-1 is an ORF, with its function uncertain. V was clipped by 2 bases and J by 4 bases; unmatched bases: 2. This CDR3 is 14 amino acids long. The CDR3 reads CASSQTGGGYGYTF. CDR3 nucleotides: TGCGCCAGCAGTCAAACAGGGGGCGGCTATGGCTACACCTTC.

This chain uses TRBV18 with TRBJ1-2, with D unclear. The CDR3 covers 13 residues. V was pared by 4 bases and J by 6 bases, with 12 bases between. Germline V gene lookup returns CDR1 KGHSH and CDR2 LQKENI. The CDR3 DNA reads TGTGCCAGCTCACTAAAGGGAGCGCATGGCTACACCTTC. It specifies CASSLKGAHGYTF.

The chain joins TRBV30 to TRBJ2-1; D is unclear. Looked up from germline, CDR1 is GTSNPN and CDR2 is SVGIG (reference sequence). V was shortened by 7 bases and J by 5 bases, with 6 bases between the two germline ends. This CDR3 comprises 10 residues. This CDR3 reads CALRHNEQFF. The CDR3 DNA reads as TGTGCCTTACGTCACAATGAGCAGTTCTTC. The full variable domain, its missing parts supplied by reference TRBV30 and TRBJ2-1, is SQTIHQWPATLVQPVGSPLSLECTVEGTSNPNLYWYRQAAGRGLQLLFYSVGIGQISSEVPQNLSASRPQDRQFILSSKKLLLSDSGFYLCALRHNEQFFGPGTRLTVL.

The chain is built from TRBV29-1 and TRBJ2-7; D unresolved. In germline, CDR1 is SQVTM, CDR2 ANQGSEA. V dropped 0 bases and J dropped 5 bases, with 8 bases sitting between them. This CDR3 comprises 12 residues. The CDR3 spells CSVEENSDEQYF. CDR3 DNA sequence: TGCAGCGTTGAAGAAAACTCGGACGAGCAGTACTTC.

The chain has TRBV6-5 and TRBJ2-7, with D perhaps matching TRBD2 (5 bases). CDR3 length: 14 amino acids. Trimming removed 0 bases from V and 5 bases from J, with 11 bases in between. CDR1 MNHEY and CDR2 SVGAGI come from the germline V gene. For the CDR3, the DNA is TGTGCCAGCAGTTACTCGAGTAGCGCAGACGAGCAGTACTTC. As protein: CASSYSSSADEQYF.

The V call is TRBV2, the J call TRBJ2-1; D perhaps matches TRBD1 (5 bases). V shed 7 bases and J shed 12 bases, with 22 bases lying between them. The CDR3 extends over 14 amino acids. Germline CDR1 is SNHLY and CDR2 is FYNNEI. The DNA of the CDR3 is TGTGCCAGCACCCCGGCTCGACGACAGTTTGGGCAGTTCTTC. It yields the protein CASTPARRQFGQFF. The full variable domain, with the rest looked up from reference TRBV2 and TRBJ2-1, is EPEVTQTPSHQVTQMGQEVILRCVPISNHLYFYWYRQILGQKVEFLVSFYNNEISEKSEIFDDQFSVERPDGSNFTLKIRSTKLEDSAMYFCASTPARRQFGQFFGPGTRLTVL.

This sequence joins TRBV23-1 and TRBJ1-2, with TRBD1 matching 7 bases. TRBV23-1 is placed among ORFs of uncertain function. CDR3 length equals 14 residues. V lost 3 bases and J lost 7; bases outside the gene matches: 8. CDR3 bases: TGCGCCAGCAGTCACTTCGACAGGGTGGGTGGCTACACCTTC. This codes for CASSHFDRVGGYTF.

This clone showed up just a few times. The same CDR3 can be traced to other DNA sequences in this sample. The chain couples TRBV7-2 to TRBJ1-5; tentative D call: TRBD1 (6 bases). Per the germline V gene, CDR1 is SGHTA and CDR2 is FQGNSA. Trimming cost V 5 bases and J 4 bases, with 9 bases left between them. CDR3 length equals 13 residues. The CDR3 sequence: CASSVRGNQPQHF. CDR3 DNA sequence: TGTGCCAGCAGCGTCAGGGGTAATCAGCCCCAGCATTTT.

The table lists this clone with a few counts. This chain connects TRBV19 to TRBJ2-6; D remains ambiguous. The CDR3 is 16 amino acids. V was cut by 7 bases and J by 0 bases, with 13 bases left in between. In germline, CDR1 is LNHDA, CDR2 SQIVND (reference sequence). The CDR3 reads CASKMIPSSGANVLTF. DNA of the CDR3: TGTGCCAGTAAGATGATCCCCAGCTCTGGGGCCAACGTCCTGACTTTC.

The chain couples TRBV9 to TRBJ2-1; D is unresolved. The length of the CDR3 is 12 residues. V lost 8 bases and J 8 bases, leaving 14 bases between the germline ends. The germline V gene has CDR1 SGDLS and CDR2 YYNGEE. CDR3 bases: TGTGCCAGTGGGTCCCGAGTGGATGAGCAGTTCTTC. Its protein is CASGSRVDEQFF.

V and J are TRBV10-2 and TRBJ2-5; no clear D. The CDR3 contains 13 residues. The V end lost 6 bases, the J end lost 5 bases, and 13 bases lay between the germline ends. CDR1 WSHSY and CDR2 SAAADI come from the germline V gene. The chain's CDR3 is CASRGWAEETQYF. Here the CDR3 DNA reads TGCGCCAGCAGAGGATGGGCCGAGGAGACCCAGTACTTC.

This clone showed up just once. This chain links TRBV7-2 with TRBJ1-1; no clear D gene. The CDR3 contains 14 residues. V was cut by 1 base and J by 0 bases, with 6 bases left in between. Germline values: CDR1 SGHTA, CDR2 FQGNSA. CDR3 residues: CASSLERVNTEAFF. In DNA, the CDR3 is TGTGCCAGCAGCTTAGAGAGAGTGAACACTGAAGCTTTCTTT.

The chain carries TRBV6-5 and TRBJ1-1, with a possible D match to TRBD1 (5 bases). The V gene lost 4 bases and the J gene lost 0 bases, with 12 bases spanning the gap. The V gene's germline CDR1 is MNHEY and CDR2 SVGAGI. The CDR3 length is 15 residues. The CDR3 loop is CASSFRDPVNTEAFF. The CDR3 bases are TGTGCCAGCAGTTTCAGGGACCCCGTGAACACTGAAGCTTTCTTT.

The rearrangement joins TRBV2 to TRBJ2-5; D ambiguous. The V and J ends lost 1 base and 6 bases respectively, with 12 bases between them. CDR1 is SNHLY, CDR2 FYNNEI, per germline. This CDR3 contains 14 residues. For the CDR3, the DNA is TGTGCCAGCAGTGAAGACAGCTCACGAAAGACCCAGTACTTC. This gives the protein CASSEDSSRKTQYF.

About this clone itself: Mismatch with germline at one junction end may stem from a read error. The V gene is TRBV27, the J gene TRBJ1-2; D remains unclear. Germline-derived CDR1 and CDR2 are MNHEY and SMNVEV (reference sequence). This CDR3 has 11 residues. The CDR3, as DNA: TGTGCCAGCACCCTCCTTCTGCCGGGCGCCTTC. Translated: CASTLLLPGAF.

J is TRBJ2-7 and V is TRBV2; unclear D gene. The germline V gene has CDR1 SNHLY and CDR2 FYNNEI. The CDR3 spans 12 residues. Trimming took off 1 base at V and 6 bases at J, with 7 bases between the two ends. The chain's CDR3 is CASSEGPREQYF. In nucleotides, the CDR3 is TGTGCCAGCAGTGAAGGCCCTCGCGAGCAGTACTTC.

This clone was counted a few times. The chain is built from TRBV5-6 and TRBJ2-1, with a weak D call TRBD2 (6 bases). The CDR3 sequence is 15 residues long. Germline V gene sequence: CDR1 SGHDT, CDR2 YYEEEE. V gave up 10 bases and J gave up 5 bases, with 22 bases separating them. The CDR3 DNA reads TGTGCCGCGGGATTGTACGGGGCGAGGGACAATGAGCAGTTCTTC. Encoded protein: CAAGLYGARDNEQFF. The complete variable domain, with remaining parts taken from reference TRBV5-6 and TRBJ2-1, reads DAGVTQSPTHLIKTRGQQVTLRCSPKSGHDTVSWYQQALGQGPQFIFQYYEEEERQRGNFPDRFSGHQFPNYSSELNVNALLLGDSALYLCAAGLYGARDNEQFFGPGTRLTVL.

The chain combines TRBV7-9 with TRBJ2-4; D unclear. From germline, CDR1 is SEHNR and CDR2 FQNEAQ (reference sequence). The ends were cut back, 4 bases at V and 6 bases at J, with 10 bases in the middle. The CDR3 runs to 13 residues. In DNA, the CDR3 is TGTGCCAGCAGCTCTATGATTGGAAACATTCAGTACTTC. Its translation: CASSSMIGNIQYF.

This clone was seen a handful of times. This sequence joins TRBV19 and TRBJ1-4, with D possibly being TRBD1 (6 bases). This CDR3 is built from 13 residues. V lost 5 bases and J lost 8, with 12 bases in between. Looked up from germline, CDR1 is LNHDA and CDR2 is SQIVND (reference sequence). CDR3 DNA sequence: TGTGCCAGTAGTCCAGGAACAGGGGAAAAACTGTTTTTT. It yields the protein CASSPGTGEKLFF.

This clone has more than one count but fewer than ten. This chain connects TRBV29-1 to TRBJ2-1; D unclear. V lost 6 bases and J 0 bases, leaving 15 bases between the germline ends. Germline lookup yields CDR1 SQVTM and CDR2 ANQGSEA. CDR3 length equals 15 residues. Here the CDR3 reads CSVLTSYYSYNEQFF. The CDR3 coding sequence is TGCAGCGTCCTTACCTCATACTACTCCTACAATGAGCAGTTCTTC.

The rearrangement joins TRBV19 to TRBJ2-6; TRBD2 might be the D (5 bases). CDR1 is LNHDA and CDR2 is SQIVND in the germline V gene (reference sequence). The V gene lost 0 bases and the J gene lost 1 base, with 10 bases spanning the gap. The CDR3 runs 17 residues. CDR3 amino acids: CASSIDTRGSGANVLTF. The CDR3 DNA reads as TGTGCCAGTAGTATAGATACTCGGGGATCTGGGGCCAACGTCCTGACTTTC.

The chain combines TRBV11-2 with TRBJ2-3, with D tentatively TRBD1 or TRBD2 (5 bases each). Deletions cut 5 bases from V and 1 base from J, with 13 bases between. There are 15 residues in the CDR3. Germline V gene sequence: CDR1 SGHAT, CDR2 FQNNGV. The CDR3 loop reads CASSAQLGGTDTQYF. Written as DNA, the CDR3 is TGTGCCAGCAGCGCACAACTGGGGGGCACAGATACGCAGTATTTT.

This chain joins TRBV5-1 and TRBJ2-1; 7 bases fit TRBD2. CDR3 length equals 13 residues. Per germline, CDR1 SGHRS and CDR2 YFSETQ. Trimming took 3 bases from V and 5 from J; bases not matched to a gene: 2. The CDR3 region is CASSWGRDNEQFF. The CDR3 DNA sequence: TGCGCCAGCAGCTGGGGGAGGGACAATGAGCAGTTCTTC.

The chain has TRBV7-9 and TRBJ1-2, with D perhaps matching TRBD1 (5 bases). V lost 5 bases and J 8 bases, leaving 12 bases between the germline ends. The length of the CDR3 is 12 residues. Per germline, CDR1 SEHNR and CDR2 FQNEAQ (reference sequence). CDR3 bases: TGTGCCAGCAGCCCCCAGGGAAGCGGCTACACCTTC. Translated, it gives CASSPQGSGYTF.